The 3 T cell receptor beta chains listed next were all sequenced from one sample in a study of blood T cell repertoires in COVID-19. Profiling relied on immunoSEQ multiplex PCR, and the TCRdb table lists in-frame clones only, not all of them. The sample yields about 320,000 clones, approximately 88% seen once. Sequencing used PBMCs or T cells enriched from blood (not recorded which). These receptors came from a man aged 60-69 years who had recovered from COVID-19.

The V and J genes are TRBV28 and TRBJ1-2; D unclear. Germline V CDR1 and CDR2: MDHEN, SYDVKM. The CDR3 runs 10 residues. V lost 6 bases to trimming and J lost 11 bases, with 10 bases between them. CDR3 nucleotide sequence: TGTGCCAGCAGCCGGGTTGGATACACCTTC. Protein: CASSRVGYTF.

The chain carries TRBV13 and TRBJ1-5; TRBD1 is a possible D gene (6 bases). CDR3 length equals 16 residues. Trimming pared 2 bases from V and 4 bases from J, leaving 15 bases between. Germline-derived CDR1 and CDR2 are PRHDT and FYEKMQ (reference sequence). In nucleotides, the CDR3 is TGTGCCAGCAGCTTACGGTCCGGACAGCCAAATCAGCCCCAGCATTTT. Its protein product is CASSLRSGQPNQPQHF.

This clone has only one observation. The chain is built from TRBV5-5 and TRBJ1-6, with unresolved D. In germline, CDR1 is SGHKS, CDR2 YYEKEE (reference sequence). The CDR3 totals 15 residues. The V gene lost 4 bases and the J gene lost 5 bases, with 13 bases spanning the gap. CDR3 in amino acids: CASSPGVFDNSPLHF. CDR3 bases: TGTGCCAGCAGCCCCGGGGTCTTTGATAATTCACCCCTCCACTTT.